The 18 T cell receptor beta chains given below trace back to one sample, sequenced in a study of T cells after yellow fever vaccination (dated by TCRdb to between 2018 and 2021). The sample's treatment or condition label is to be understood as: live attenuated yellow fever vaccine strain. The protocol used for the library was 5' RACE. Reads for this sample came from an Illumina NovaSeq 6000. Using fastp trimming at Q25 and MiXCR clonotype assembly, TCRdb reanalyzed the public sequencing data and kept in-frame beta chains. For every CDR3 protein sequence, its rows merge into one entry that carries the most common genes and DNA. Counted in this sample were some 320,000 distinct CDR3 sequences; 9.5% to 12% of them appeared once. The top ten constitute 3.3% of the sample. This specimen was CD4+ T cells sorted from PBMCs, taken 45 days after the yellow fever booster vaccination. These receptors were taken from a man aged 18 to 35 who received the YFV17D yellow fever vaccine.

In its sample, this clonotype was seen a few times. The chain combines TRBV12-3 or TRBV12-4 with TRBJ1-1; D perhaps matches TRBD1 (5 bases). This CDR3 spans 11 amino acids. V lost 4 bases and J 8 bases, leaving 8 bases between the germline ends. The CDR3 bases are TGTGCCAGCAGTTCCAGACAGGAAGCTTTCTTT. Protein: CASSSRQEAFF.

The V and J genes are TRBV20-1 and TRBJ1-5; D is possibly TRBD1 (5 bases). The germline V and J ends were trimmed by 7 bases and 5 bases, with 18 bases remaining between them. This CDR3 has 14 amino acids. Germline CDR1 is DFQATT and CDR2 is SNEGSKA (reference sequence). The CDR3 nucleotides read TGCAGTGTGTCGTCGGGGCAGGGTCATCAGCCCCAGCATTTT. Protein product: CSVSSGQGHQPQHF.

The chain combines TRBV5-4 with TRBJ2-5; no clear D. Trimming removed 0 bases at V and 5 bases at J, with 11 bases between. CDR3 length equals 14 residues. Germline CDR1 and CDR2: SGHNT and YYREEE (reference sequence). In DNA form, the CDR3 reads TGTGCCAGCAGCTTGGTCGCAGGAAGGGAGACCCAGTACTTC. This codes for CASSLVAGRETQYF.

This rearrangement joins TRBV5-1 to TRBJ2-5; no definite D call. CDR1 is SGHRS and CDR2 is YFSETQ in the germline V gene. This CDR3 spans 14 amino acids. V lost 3 bases, J lost 4 bases, and 13 bases lay in between. CDR3 region: CASSSTRVSETQYF. In DNA, the CDR3 is TGCGCCAGCAGCTCCACACGGGTGTCAGAGACCCAGTACTTC.

The chain links TRBV6-6 to TRBJ2-3, with 13 bases fitting TRBD2. The J segment lost 7 bases and the V segment lost 6 bases, leaving 7 bases of the junction unmatched. CDR1 is MNHNY, CDR2 SVGAGI, per germline (reference sequence). This CDR3 is built from 15 residues. The CDR3, as DNA: TGTGCCAGCAGCCCTACTAGCGGGGGGGCATATACGCAGTATTTT. It yields the protein CASSPTSGGAYTQYF.

This clonotype was seen a handful of times. The CDR3: CASSHQAGAAGGETQYF. The DNA for the CDR3 is TGTGCCAGCAGCCACCAGGCGGGTGCAGCCGGGGGGGAGACCCAGTACTTC. The V call is TRBV4-2, the J call TRBJ2-5, with 7 bases identical to TRBD2. CDR3 length equals 17 residues. Germline values: CDR1 LGHNA, CDR2 YNFKEQ. Unmatched junction bases numbered 15, after V lost 3 bases and J lost 5 bases.

Ten or more counts support this clonotype. V usage is TRBV4-1 and J usage is TRBJ1-2, with 7 bases matching TRBD1. The CDR3 has 15 amino acids. V gave up 2 bases and J gave up 1 base; unmatched junction bases: 4. Germline-derived CDR1 and CDR2 are MGHRA and YSYEKL. The CDR3 sequence: CASSQPTGINYGYTF. CDR3 nucleotides: TGCGCCAGCAGCCAACCGACAGGGATTAACTATGGCTACACCTTC.

There are a few counts of this clonotype. V gene TRBV4-3 combines with J gene TRBJ1-2; 7 positions match TRBD1. Germline CDR1 and CDR2: LGHNA and YSLEER. Trimming cost V 1 base and J 6 bases; bases outside gene matches: 5. This CDR3 has 14 amino acids. DNA for the CDR3: TGCGCCAGCAGCCAAGGCCGACAGGGTAATGGCTACACCTTC. Translation: CASSQGRQGNGYTF.

This clonotype occurred a few times. J is TRBJ1-2 and V is TRBV6-2 or TRBV6-3; D not certain. V gave up 5 bases and J gave up 7 bases, with 20 bases separating them. This CDR3 has 15 amino acids. Germline V CDR1 and CDR2: MNHEY, SVGEGT. The DNA of the CDR3 is TGTGCCAGCAGTCCTCAGGCCGGCAGCTTCGGTGGCTACACCTTC. Translation: CASSPQAGSFGGYTF.

This clonotype was seen a few times. CDR3 in amino acids: CSAPIRAGRTDTQYF. DNA for the CDR3: TGCAGTGCGCCGATTCGGGCGGGGCGTACAGATACGCAGTATTTT. The chain uses TRBV20-1 and TRBJ2-3, with TRBD2 as a possible D gene (6 bases). CDR1 DFQATT and CDR2 SNEGSKA come from the germline V gene (reference sequence). The CDR3 runs 15 residues. Between the trimmed V and J ends, which lost 6 bases and 3 bases, there was a span of 19 bases.

Note on this clonotype: An end of the junction differs from the germline gene, which may be a read error. The chain is built from TRBV7-7 and TRBJ2-1, with D possibly matching TRBD2 (5 bases). Germline V gives CDR1 SSHAT, CDR2 FNYEAQ (reference sequence). The CDR3 loop spans 14 amino acids. The CDR3: CASSPQVGNNEQFF. For the CDR3, the DNA is TGTGCTAGCAGCCCCCAGGTCGGGAACAATGAGCAGTTCTTC. Supplemented by reference TRBV7-7 and TRBJ2-1, the full variable domain reads GAGVSQSPRYKVTKRGQDVTLRCDPISSHATLYWYQQALGQGPEFLTYFNYEAQPDKSGLPSDRFSAERPEGSISTLTIQRTEQRDSAMYRCASSPQVGNNEQFFGPGTRLTVL.

The chain uses TRBV4-1 and TRBJ2-5; 7 bases match TRBD2. The CDR3 length is 14 residues. The V gene end was trimmed by 9 bases and the J gene end by 4 bases; junction bases not matched to a gene: 11. Germline V gene lookup returns CDR1 MGHRA and CDR2 YSYEKL. Here the CDR3 reads CARSRGGPPETQYF. DNA for the CDR3: TGCGCCAGAAGTCGCGGGGGTCCCCCAGAGACCCAGTACTTC.

This clonotype has only a few counts. CDR3 loop: CASSSIWTGRRNNSNQPQHF. As DNA, the CDR3 is TGTGCCAGCAGCTCTATCTGGACAGGACGAAGGAATAATAGCAATCAGCCCCAGCATTTT. The chain combines TRBV12-3 or TRBV12-4 with TRBJ1-5; 7 nucleotides align to TRBD1. The CDR3 runs 20 residues. With V trimmed by 6 bases and J by 0 bases, 20 bases remained unmatched.

This clonotype was found a few times. The chain is built from TRBV3-1 and TRBJ2-3, with 7 bases identical to TRBD2. CDR1 and CDR2 (germline): LGHDT, YNNKEL (reference sequence). Germline trimming cut 4 bases from V and 4 bases from J; bases unmatched to any gene: 5. The CDR3 covers 14 residues. The DNA for the CDR3 is TGTGCCAGCAGCCTACGACTAGCTTCAGATACGCAGTATTTT. It yields the protein CASSLRLASDTQYF.

This clonotype was seen only a few times. J is TRBJ2-6 and V is TRBV12-3 or TRBV12-4; possible D gene TRBD1, 5 bases. Trimming took off 7 bases at V and 0 bases at J, with 13 bases between the two ends. The CDR3 contains 16 residues. CDR3 in amino acids: CASNRQWSSGANVLTF. The CDR3, as DNA: TGTGCCAGCAACCGACAGTGGAGCTCTGGGGCCAACGTCCTGACTTTC.

The sample holds many counts of this clonotype. This chain links TRBV5-1 with TRBJ2-5, with TRBD1 matching 7 bases. In germline, CDR1 is SGHRS, CDR2 YFSETQ. The CDR3 has 15 residues. With 4 bases clipped from V and 1 base from J, the junction kept 7 bases outside the gene matches. CDR3 coding DNA: TGCGCCAGCAGCGCAACCCCAGGGGGCCAAGAGACCCAGTACTTC. This translates into CASSATPGGQETQYF.

The V and J genes are TRBV20-1 and TRBJ1-1, with D hard to call. Germline V gene lookup returns CDR1 DFQATT and CDR2 SNEGSKA (reference sequence). The CDR3 length is 12 residues. Here the CDR3 reads CSSATGNTEAFF. DNA for the CDR3: TGCAGCTCTGCAACTGGGAACACTGAAGCTTTCTTT.

The rearrangement links TRBV6-2 or TRBV6-3 to TRBJ2-1; D tentatively fits TRBD1 or TRBD2 (5 bases each). Germline V gene data show CDR1 as MNHEY and CDR2 as SVGEGT. The CDR3 is made up of 13 amino acids. V was clipped by 6 bases and J by 9 bases, with 15 bases between them. The CDR3 DNA reads as TGTGCCAGCAGCTCCGGTTGGGACGGTGAGCAGTTCTTC. Protein: CASSSGWDGEQFF.